This T cell receptor (beta chain) was recovered during a study of blood T cell repertoires in COVID-19. Overall study context: Samples of COVID-19 (acute and convalescent) were obtained from the United States, Italy and Spain. In each case, the material was cDNA or gDNA derived from T cells, B-cell-depleted T cells, or PBMCs.

Germline lookup yields CDR1 SGHVS and CDR2 FQNEAQ. The V and J ends lost 6 bases and 3 bases, in that order; junction bases with no gene match: 7. This CDR3 region has 15 residues. In the original workflow: The assay estimated nucleated cells by amplifying reference gene primers. TCRdb's table, derived via immunoSEQ multiplex PCR, lists solely in-frame clones and lacks some. The DNA was the basis for D and trimming; V, J and clone size are from that table. Of tens of thousands of clones in the sample, approximately 85% were seen once. The sequence was collected from a human donor in a cohort sampled during active COVID-19. The sample consisted of peripheral blood. V is TRBV7-8 and J is TRBJ2-7, with 11 bases fitting TRBD2. The CDR3 DNA follows: TGTGCCAGCAGTTCCAGTACTAGCGGGAGCTACGAGCAGTACTTC. As protein: CASSSSTSGSYEQYF.